This entry is about one T cell receptor (beta chain). TCRdb keeps only in-frame clones here, not all; method: immunoSEQ multiplex PCR. The sample lists under 30,000 clones; approximately 90% were seen once. This CDR3 is 18 amino acids long. Trimming cost V 2 bases and J 0 bases; bases outside gene matches: 8. Germline V gene sequence: CDR1 MGHRA, CDR2 YSYEKL. This sample is part of a study of T cell changes during pregnancy in multiple sclerosis. The sequence came from a female donor in good health, enrolled as a control in a pregnancy study. V is TRBV4-1 and J is TRBJ2-7, with 12 bases that match TRBD2. The sample consisted of CD4+ T cells from peripheral blood mononuclear cells, taken in the first trimester of pregnancy. This CDR3 reads CASSQRLAGVQISYEQYF. In nucleotides, the CDR3 is TGCGCCAGCAGCCAACGACTAGCGGGGGTGCAAATCTCCTACGAGCAGTACTTC.